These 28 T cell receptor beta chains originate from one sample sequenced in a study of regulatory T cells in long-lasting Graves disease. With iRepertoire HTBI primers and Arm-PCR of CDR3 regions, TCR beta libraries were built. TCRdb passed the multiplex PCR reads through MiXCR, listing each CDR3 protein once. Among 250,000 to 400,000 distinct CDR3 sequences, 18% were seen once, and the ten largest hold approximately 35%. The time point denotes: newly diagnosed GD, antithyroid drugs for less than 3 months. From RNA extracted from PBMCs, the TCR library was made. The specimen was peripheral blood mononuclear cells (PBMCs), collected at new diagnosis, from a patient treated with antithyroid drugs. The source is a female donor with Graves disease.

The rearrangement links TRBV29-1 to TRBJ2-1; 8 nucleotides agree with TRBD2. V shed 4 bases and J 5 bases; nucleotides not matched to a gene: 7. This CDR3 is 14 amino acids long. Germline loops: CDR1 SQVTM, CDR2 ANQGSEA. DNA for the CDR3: TGCAGCGTTGCAGGGACTAGGGATGACAATGAGCAGTTCTTC. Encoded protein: CSVAGTRDDNEQFF.

The CDR3 bases are TGCGCCAGCAGCTTGGGCATAGGGAGTCCCGGGGAGCTGTTTTTT. Translation: CASSLGIGSPGELFF. The rearrangement uses TRBV5-1 and TRBJ2-2; D possibly corresponds to TRBD2 (5 bases). The germline gives CDR1 SGHRS, CDR2 YFSETQ. Trimming took 0 bases from V and 6 from J, leaving 12 bases between them. The CDR3 is 15 amino acids.

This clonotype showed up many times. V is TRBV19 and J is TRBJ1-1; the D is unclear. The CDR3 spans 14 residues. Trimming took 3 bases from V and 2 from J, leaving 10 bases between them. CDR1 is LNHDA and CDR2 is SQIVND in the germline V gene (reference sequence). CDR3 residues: CASSMMGRNTEAFF. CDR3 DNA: TGTGCCAGTAGTATGATGGGAAGAAACACTGAAGCTTTCTTT.

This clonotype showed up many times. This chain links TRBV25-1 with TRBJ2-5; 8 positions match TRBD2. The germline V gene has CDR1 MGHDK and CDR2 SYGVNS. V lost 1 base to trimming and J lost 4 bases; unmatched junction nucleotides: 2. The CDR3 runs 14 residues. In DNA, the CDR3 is TGTGCCAGCAGTGAATTTGCGGGGGGAGAGACCCAGTACTTC. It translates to CASSEFAGGETQYF.

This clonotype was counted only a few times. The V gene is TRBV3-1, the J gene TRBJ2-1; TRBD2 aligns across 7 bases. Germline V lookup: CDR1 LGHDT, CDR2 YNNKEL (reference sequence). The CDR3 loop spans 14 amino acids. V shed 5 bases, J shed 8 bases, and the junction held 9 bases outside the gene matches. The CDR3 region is CASSSSGTPHEQFF. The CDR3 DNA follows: TGTGCCAGCAGCTCGAGCGGGACCCCCCATGAGCAGTTCTTC.

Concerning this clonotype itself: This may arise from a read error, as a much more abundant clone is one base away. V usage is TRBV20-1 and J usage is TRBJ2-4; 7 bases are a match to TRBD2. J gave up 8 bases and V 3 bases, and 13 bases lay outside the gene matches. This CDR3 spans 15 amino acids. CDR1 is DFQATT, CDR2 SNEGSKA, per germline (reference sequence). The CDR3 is CSARPRAGARDIQYF. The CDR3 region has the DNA TGCAGTGCTAGGCCAAGGGCGGGAGCAAGAGACATTCAGTACTTC.

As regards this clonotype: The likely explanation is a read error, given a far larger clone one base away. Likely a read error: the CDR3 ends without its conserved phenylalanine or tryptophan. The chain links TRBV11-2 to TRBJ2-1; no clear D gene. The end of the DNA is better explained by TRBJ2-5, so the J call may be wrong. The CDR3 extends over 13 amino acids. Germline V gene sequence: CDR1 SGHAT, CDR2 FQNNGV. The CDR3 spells CASSFGHGETQYS. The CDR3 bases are TGTGCCAGCAGCTTCGGGCATGGGGAGACCCAGTACTCC.

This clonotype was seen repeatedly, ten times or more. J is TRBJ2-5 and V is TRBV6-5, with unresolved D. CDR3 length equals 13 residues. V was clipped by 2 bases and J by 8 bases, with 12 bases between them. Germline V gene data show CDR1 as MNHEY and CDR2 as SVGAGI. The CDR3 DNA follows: TGTGCCAGCAGTTACGTGGGCCCAGAAACCCAGTACTTC. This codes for CASSYVGPETQYF.

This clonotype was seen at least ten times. The CDR3 loop reads CASSPSASSGNTIYF. The DNA for the CDR3 is TGTGCCAGCTCACCCAGTGCCAGCTCTGGAAACACCATATATTTT. The chain couples TRBV18 to TRBJ1-3; D remains ambiguous. V dropped 3 bases and J dropped 0 bases, with 9 bases sitting between them. Germline V gives CDR1 KGHSH, CDR2 LQKENI. The CDR3 length is 15 residues.

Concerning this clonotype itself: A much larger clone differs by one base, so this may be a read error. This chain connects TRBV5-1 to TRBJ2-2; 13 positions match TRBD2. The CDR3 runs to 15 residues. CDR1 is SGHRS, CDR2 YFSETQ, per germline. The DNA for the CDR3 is TGCGCCAGCACCGGACTAGCGGGAGACACCGGGGAGCTGTCTTTT. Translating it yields CASTGLAGDTGELSF.

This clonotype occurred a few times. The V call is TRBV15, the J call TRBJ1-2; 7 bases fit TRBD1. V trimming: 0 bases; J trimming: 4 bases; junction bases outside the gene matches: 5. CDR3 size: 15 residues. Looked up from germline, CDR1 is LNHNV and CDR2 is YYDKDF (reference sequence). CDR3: CATSREAGGTYGYTF. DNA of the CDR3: TGTGCCACCAGCAGAGAGGCAGGGGGAACCTATGGCTACACCTTC.

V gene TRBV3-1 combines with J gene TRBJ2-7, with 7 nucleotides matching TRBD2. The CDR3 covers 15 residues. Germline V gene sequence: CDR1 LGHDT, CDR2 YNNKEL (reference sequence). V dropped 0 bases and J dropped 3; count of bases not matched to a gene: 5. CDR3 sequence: CASSQDTSVYYEQYF. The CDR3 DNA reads TGTGCCAGCAGCCAAGATACTAGCGTGTACTACGAGCAGTACTTC.

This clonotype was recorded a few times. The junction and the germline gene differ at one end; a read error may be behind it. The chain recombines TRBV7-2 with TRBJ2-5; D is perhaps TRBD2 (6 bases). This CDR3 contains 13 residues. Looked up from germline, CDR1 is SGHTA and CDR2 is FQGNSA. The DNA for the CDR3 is TGTGCCGGCAGCTTAGGACTACAAGAGACCCAGTACTTC. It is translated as CAGSLGLQETQYF.

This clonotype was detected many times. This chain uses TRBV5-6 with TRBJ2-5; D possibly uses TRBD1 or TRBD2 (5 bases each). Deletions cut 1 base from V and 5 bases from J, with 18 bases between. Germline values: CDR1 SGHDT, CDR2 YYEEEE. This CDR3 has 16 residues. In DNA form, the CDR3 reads TGTGCCAGCAGCTTGTTCCGAGGGGCTCTCGCGGAGACCCAGTACTTC. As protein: CASSLFRGALAETQYF.

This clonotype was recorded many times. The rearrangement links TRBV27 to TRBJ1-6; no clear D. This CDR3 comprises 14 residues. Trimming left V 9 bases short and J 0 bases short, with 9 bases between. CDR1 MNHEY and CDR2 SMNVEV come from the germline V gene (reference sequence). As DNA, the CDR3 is TGTGCCAGGCCGTGGGGCTCCTATAATTCACCCCTCCACTTT. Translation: CARPWGSYNSPLHF.

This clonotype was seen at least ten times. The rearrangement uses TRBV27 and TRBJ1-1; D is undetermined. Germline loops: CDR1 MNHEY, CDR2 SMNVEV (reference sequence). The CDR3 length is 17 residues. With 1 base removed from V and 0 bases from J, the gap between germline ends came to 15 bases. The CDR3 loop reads CASSLFRGGFLNTEAFF. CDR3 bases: TGTGCCAGCAGTTTATTTCGCGGCGGATTCTTGAACACTGAAGCTTTCTTT.

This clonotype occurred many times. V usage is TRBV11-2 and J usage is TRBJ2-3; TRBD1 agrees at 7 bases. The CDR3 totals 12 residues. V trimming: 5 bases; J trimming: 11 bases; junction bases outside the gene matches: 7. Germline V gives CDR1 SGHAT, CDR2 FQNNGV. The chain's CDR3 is CASSDRDRQQYF. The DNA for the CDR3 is TGTGCCAGCAGCGACCGGGACAGACAGCAGTATTTT.

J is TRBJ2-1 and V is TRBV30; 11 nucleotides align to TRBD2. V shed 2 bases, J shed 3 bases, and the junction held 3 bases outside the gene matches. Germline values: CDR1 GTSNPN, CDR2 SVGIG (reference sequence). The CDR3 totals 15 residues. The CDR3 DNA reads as TGTGCCTGGAGTATGACTAGCGGGGACTACAATGAGCAGTTCTTC. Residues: CAWSMTSGDYNEQFF.

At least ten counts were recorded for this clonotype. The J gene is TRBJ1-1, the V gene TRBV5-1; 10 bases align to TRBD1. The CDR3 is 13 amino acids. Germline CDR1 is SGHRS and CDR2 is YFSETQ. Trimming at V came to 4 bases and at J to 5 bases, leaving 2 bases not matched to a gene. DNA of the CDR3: TGCGCCAGCAGCGTGGACAGGGGGACTGAAGCTTTCTTT. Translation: CASSVDRGTEAFF.

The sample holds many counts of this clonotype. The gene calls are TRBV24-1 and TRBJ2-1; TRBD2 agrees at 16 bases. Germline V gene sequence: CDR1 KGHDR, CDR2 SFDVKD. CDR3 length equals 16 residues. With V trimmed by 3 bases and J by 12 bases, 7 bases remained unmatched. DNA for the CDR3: TGTGCCACCAGTGATCCCGGGACTAGCGGGAGGGCCAGGCAGTTCTTC. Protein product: CATSDPGTSGRARQFF.

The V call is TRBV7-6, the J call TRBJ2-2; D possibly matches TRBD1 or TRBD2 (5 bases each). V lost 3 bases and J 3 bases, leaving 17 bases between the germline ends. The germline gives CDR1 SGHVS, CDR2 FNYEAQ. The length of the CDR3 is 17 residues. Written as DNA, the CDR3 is TGTGCCAGCAGCTTCGCCCCTCGGGGCGCTCACACCGGGGAGCTGTTTTTT. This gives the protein CASSFAPRGAHTGELFF.

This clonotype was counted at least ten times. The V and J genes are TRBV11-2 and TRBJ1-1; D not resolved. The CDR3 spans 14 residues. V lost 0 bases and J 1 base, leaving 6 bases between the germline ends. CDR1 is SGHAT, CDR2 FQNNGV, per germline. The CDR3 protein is CASSLDWGNTEAFF. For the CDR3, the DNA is TGTGCCAGCAGCTTAGATTGGGGGAACACTGAAGCTTTCTTT.

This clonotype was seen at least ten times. CDR3 residues: CASSQEGRGRNIQYF. The CDR3 DNA follows: TGTGCCAGCAGCCAAGAAGGCAGGGGGAGGAACATTCAGTACTTC. This chain uses TRBV14 with TRBJ2-4; D possibly corresponds to TRBD1 (7 bases). The CDR3 consists of 15 residues. Trimming removed 0 bases at V and 7 bases at J, with 13 bases between. Germline-derived CDR1 and CDR2 are SGHDN and FVKESK.

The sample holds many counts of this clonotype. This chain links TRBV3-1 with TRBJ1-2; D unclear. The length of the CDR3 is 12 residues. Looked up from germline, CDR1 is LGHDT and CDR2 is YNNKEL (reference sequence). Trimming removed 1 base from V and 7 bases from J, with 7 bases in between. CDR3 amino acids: CASSQGDGGYTF. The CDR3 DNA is TGTGCCAGCAGCCAAGGAGATGGTGGCTACACCTTC.

In DNA, the CDR3 is TGTGCCAGCTCACCACAGTCGGGGAATGAGCAGTTCTTC. Translated: CASSPQSGNEQFF. The chain carries TRBV18 and TRBJ2-1, with D perhaps matching TRBD2 (5 bases). The CDR3 totals 13 residues. V lost 1 base and J lost 7, with 8 bases in between. Germline V gene data show CDR1 as KGHSH and CDR2 as LQKENI.

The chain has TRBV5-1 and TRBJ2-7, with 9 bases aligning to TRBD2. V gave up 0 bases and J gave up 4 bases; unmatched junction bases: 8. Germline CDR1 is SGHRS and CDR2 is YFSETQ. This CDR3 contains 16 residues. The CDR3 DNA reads TGCGCCAGCAGCTTGGCCGGTAGCGGGAGTTCGTACGAGCAGTACTTC. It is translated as CASSLAGSGSSYEQYF.

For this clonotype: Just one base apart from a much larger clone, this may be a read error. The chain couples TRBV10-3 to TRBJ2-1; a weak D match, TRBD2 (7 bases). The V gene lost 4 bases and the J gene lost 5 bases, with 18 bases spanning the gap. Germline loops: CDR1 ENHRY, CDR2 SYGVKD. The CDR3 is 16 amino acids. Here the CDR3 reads CAISGGASGADNEQFF. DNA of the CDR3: TGTGCCATCAGTGGGGGGGCTAGCGGAGCTGACAATGAGCAGTTCTTC.

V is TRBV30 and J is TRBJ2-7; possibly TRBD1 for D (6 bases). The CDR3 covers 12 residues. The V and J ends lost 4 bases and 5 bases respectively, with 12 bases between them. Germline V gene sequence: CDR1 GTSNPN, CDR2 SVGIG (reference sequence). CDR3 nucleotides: TGTGCCTGGACCCAGGGGTTCAACGAGCAGTACTTC. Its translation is CAWTQGFNEQYF.